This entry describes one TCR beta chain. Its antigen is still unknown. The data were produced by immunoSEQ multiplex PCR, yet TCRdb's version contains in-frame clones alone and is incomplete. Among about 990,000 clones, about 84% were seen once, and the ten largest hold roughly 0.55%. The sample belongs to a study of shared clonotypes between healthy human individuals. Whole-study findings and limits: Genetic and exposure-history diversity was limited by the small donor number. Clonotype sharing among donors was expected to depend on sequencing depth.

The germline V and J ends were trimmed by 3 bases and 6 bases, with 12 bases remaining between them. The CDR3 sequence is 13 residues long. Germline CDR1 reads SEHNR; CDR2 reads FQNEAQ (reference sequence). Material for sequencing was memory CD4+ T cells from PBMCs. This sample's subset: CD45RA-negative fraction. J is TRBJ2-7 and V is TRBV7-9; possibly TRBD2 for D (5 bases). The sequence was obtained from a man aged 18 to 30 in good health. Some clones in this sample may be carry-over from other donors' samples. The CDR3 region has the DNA TGTGCCAGCAGCTTGATGGAGGCTGGCGAGCAGTACTTC. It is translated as CASSLMEAGEQYF.